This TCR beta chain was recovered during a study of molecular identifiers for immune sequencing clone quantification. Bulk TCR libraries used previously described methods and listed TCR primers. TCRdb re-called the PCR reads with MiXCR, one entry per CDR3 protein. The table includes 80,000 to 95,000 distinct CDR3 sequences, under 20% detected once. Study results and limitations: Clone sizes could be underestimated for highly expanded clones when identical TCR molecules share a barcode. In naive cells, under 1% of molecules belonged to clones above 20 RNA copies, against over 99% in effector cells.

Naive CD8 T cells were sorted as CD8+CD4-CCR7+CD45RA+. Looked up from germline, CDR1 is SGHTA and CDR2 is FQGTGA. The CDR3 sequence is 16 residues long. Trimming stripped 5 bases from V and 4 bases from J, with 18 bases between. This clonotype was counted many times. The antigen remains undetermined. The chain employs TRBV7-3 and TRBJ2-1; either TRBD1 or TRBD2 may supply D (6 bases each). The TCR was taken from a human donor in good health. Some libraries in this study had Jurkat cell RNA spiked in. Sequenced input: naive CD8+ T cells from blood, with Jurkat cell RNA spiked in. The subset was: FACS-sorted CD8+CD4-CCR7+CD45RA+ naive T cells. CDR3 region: CASSGLGGGPYNEQFF. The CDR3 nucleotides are TGTGCCAGCAGCGGGCTCGGGGGCGGCCCTTACAATGAGCAGTTCTTC.